These T cell receptor beta chains were read from a single sample in a study of shared clonotypes between healthy human individuals. Libraries were prepared by immunoSEQ multiplex PCR; TCRdb keeps only in-frame clonotypes and omits some of them. The sample contains about 710,000 clones, 60% to 75% of which appear only once. The sequenced material came from memory CD4+ T cells sorted from blood. The source of these receptors is a woman between 25 and 40 years old in good health. Each CDR3 is given without its conserved first and last residue. Expanded clones get a size class; other rows say once, few or many, or leave the size out.

j_call	clone_size	v_call	cdr3_aa
TRBJ2-7	few	TRBV15	ATSRDGGALEQY
TRBJ2-3	-	TRBV9	ASSVYGGPSTDTQY
TRBJ2-1	-	TRBV16	ASSQSRLYNEQF
TRBJ2-5	once	TRBV5-4	ASSSLSGRAGETQY
TRBJ1-5	few	TRBV28	ASSAGHSNQPQH
TRBJ2-7	few	TRBV30	AWSVLEGLSYEQY
TRBJ2-2	few	TRBV5-1	ASSLTSQLTNTGELF
TRBJ2-7	once	TRBV2	ASSVLAGGSEQY
TRBJ2-7	few	TRBV25-1	ASSVSSTDLYEQY
TRBJ2-1	-	TRBV27	ASSPGDFYNEQF
TRBJ1-1	-	TRBV2	AGARQMNTEAF
TRBJ1-1	-	TRBV6-1	ASSGQGLVNTEAF
TRBJ1-2	-	TRBV10-1	ASSEGTGRGGYT
TRBJ2-1	once	TRBV9	ASSPRGQRNEQF
TRBJ2-7	-	TRBV28	ASSVLAGGLSEQY
TRBJ2-3	-	TRBV30	AWSGRTGLTDTQY
TRBJ1-5	-	TRBV28	ASSLLNQPQH
TRBJ1-4	-	TRBV6-1	ASSPIATNEKLF
TRBJ1-2	-	TRBV6-5	ASSYHAGGYYGYT
TRBJ2-2	few	TRBV20-1	SASEGGELF
TRBJ1-2	-	TRBV5-1	ASSLDSNYGYT
TRBJ1-1	-	TRBV28	ASSLVGATVEAF
TRBJ2-5	-	TRBV11-2	ASSLGGSTLLQETQY
TRBJ2-7	-	TRBV5-1	ASSLGTPVTYEQY
TRBJ2-7	-	TRBV9	ASSGSSGSGYEQY
TRBJ1-3	-	TRBV6-5	ASSPSGKGNTIY
TRBJ2-5	once	TRBV11-2	ASSLVSPGQGEETQY
TRBJ2-7	-	TRBV11-3	ASSLDRRHYEQY
TRBJ1-1	-	TRBV4-1	ASSQTGRSLMNTEAF
TRBJ1-5	-	TRBV18	ASSQNQESNQPQH
TRBJ2-2	-	TRBV9	ASNPGQGPTGELF
TRBJ2-1	few	TRBV19	ASSILGASGRDEQF
TRBJ1-2	-	TRBV7-9	ASSLLDNGYT
TRBJ2-3	-	TRBV4-2	ASSQVGAAGTDTQY
TRBJ1-5	-	TRBV27	ASSAMPGSNQPQH
TRBJ2-2	many	TRBV5-1	ASSLVVWGNTGELF
TRBJ1-6	-	TRBV30	AQQSFYNSPLH
TRBJ2-7	-	TRBV25-1	ASSKGLAGAGEQY
TRBJ1-2	once	TRBV11-1	ASSLEAGRYYGYT
TRBJ2-7	few	TRBV11-2	ASSLVSGGPGEQY
TRBJ2-7	-	TRBV6-5	ASSRTSGTHEQY
TRBJ2-7	-	TRBV6-6	ASSYGTSGRAYEQY
TRBJ2-7	-	TRBV4-1	ASSHPTRGLYEQY